These T cell receptor beta chains were read from a single sample in a study of T cells in Graves' hyperthyroidism and ophthalmopathy. In TCRdb, the multiplex PCR reads were re-called with MiXCR into one record per CDR3 protein. The table lists around 350,000 distinct CDR3 sequences, approximately 14% of them singletons. The sequenced sample consisted of blood. These receptors were collected from a woman in her late teens or twenties with Graves' hyperthyroidism that later progressed to Graves' ophthalmopathy. Both conserved end residues are part of each CDR3. The D gene is left open where the match is weak. Some rows have no size entry. The others give once, few or many, or a class for an expanded clone.

j_call,v_call,d_call,clone_size,cdr3_length,cdr3_aa,cdr3_nt
TRBJ2-3,TRBV4-1,TRBD2,.,18,CASSLGLAGVLVGDTQYF,TGCGCCAGCAGCCTGGGACTAGCGGGAGTTTTGGTAGGAGATACGCAGTATTTT
TRBJ2-1,TRBV6-1,.,many,14,CASSEEGWVEEQFF,TGTGCCAGCAGTGAAGAAGGCTGGGTAGAGGAGCAGTTCTTC
TRBJ2-2,TRBV9,TRBD1,.,15,CASSVGQGATGELFF,TGTGCCAGCAGCGTAGGACAGGGGGCTACCGGGGAGCTGTTTTTT
TRBJ2-5,TRBV6-1,TRBD2,few,13,CATSGTTQETQYF,TGTGCCACCTCCGGGACTACCCAAGAGACCCAGTACTTC
TRBJ2-1,TRBV7-3,TRBD2,.,15,CASSPRLAAYNEQFF,TGTGCCAGCAGCCCGAGACTAGCGGCCTACAATGAGCAGTTCTTC
TRBJ2-1,TRBV24-1,.,.,17,CATSDPLGGGSYNEQFF,TGTGCCACCAGCGACCCTTTAGGGGGAGGGTCCTACAATGAGCAGTTCTTC
TRBJ2-1,TRBV11-3,TRBD1,many,15,CASSLGVTGGNEQFF,TGTGCCAGCAGCTTAGGCGTGACAGGGGGCAATGAGCAGTTCTTC
TRBJ2-6,TRBV7-9,.,many,12,CASRIGDSVLTF,TGTGCCAGCAGAATAGGTGATTCCGTCCTGACTTTC
TRBJ1-2,TRBV6-1,.,many,13,CASSDRGTYGYTF,TGTGCCAGCAGTGACAGGGGTACCTATGGCTACACCTTC
TRBJ2-3,TRBV7-2,.,many,15,CASSLSLAPTDTQYF,TGTGCCAGCAGCTTAAGCTTAGCGCCAACAGATACGCAGTATTTT
TRBJ1-1,TRBV4-2,.,.,11,CASSHRTEAFF,TGTGCCAGCAGCCATCGAACTGAAGCTTTCTTT
TRBJ2-3,TRBV3-1,TRBD2,.,17,CASSQEWPSGRADTQYF,TGTGCCAGCAGCCAAGAATGGCCTAGCGGGAGGGCAGATACGCAGTATTTT
TRBJ2-7,TRBV5-1,TRBD2,.,17,CASSFWEGWSSSYEQYF,TGCGCCAGCAGCTTTTGGGAGGGTTGGTCTAGCTCCTACGAGCAGTACTTC
TRBJ2-1,TRBV28,.,.,12,CASGMVGDEQFF,TGTGCCAGCGGTATGGTGGGCGATGAGCAGTTCTTC
TRBJ1-1,TRBV11-2,TRBD1,many,17,CASSLPRRQGANTEAFF,TGTGCCAGCAGCTTACCCCGTCGACAGGGCGCGAACACTGAAGCTTTCTTT
TRBJ2-2,TRBV12-3/TRBV12-4,TRBD1,once,15,CVSRGTGRGSGELFF,TGTGTCAGCAGAGGGACAGGGAGGGGGTCCGGGGAGCTGTTTTTT
TRBJ2-1,TRBV20-1,.,many,16,CSADSARSQNDNEQFF,TGCAGTGCTGACTCAGCCAGGTCCCAAAATGACAATGAGCAGTTCTTC
TRBJ2-5,TRBV20-1,TRBD2,many,16,CSARDLLAGAEETQYF,TGCAGTGCTAGAGACCTACTAGCGGGAGCCGAGGAGACCCAGTACTTC
TRBJ2-1,TRBV30,TRBD2,many,16,CAWSPSRSGSTGEQFF,TGTGCCTGGAGTCCCTCTCGAAGCGGGAGCACGGGTGAGCAGTTCTTC
TRBJ2-2,TRBV5-1,.,.,15,CASSLGPADLGELFF,TGCGCCAGCAGCTTGGGGCCGGCGGATCTCGGGGAGCTGTTTTTT
TRBJ2-6,TRBV30,.,.,15,CAWSVSPSGANVLTF,TGTGCCTGGAGTGTTAGTCCCTCTGGGGCCAACGTCCTGACTTTC
TRBJ2-2,TRBV5-8,.,few,16,CASSLEGRPNTGELFF,TGTGCCAGCAGCTTGGAGGGGAGGCCGAACACCGGGGAGCTGTTTTTT
TRBJ2-7,TRBV12-3/TRBV12-4,.,few,15,CASSLARDGRYEQYF,TGTGCCAGCAGTTTAGCGCGGGACGGACGCTACGAGCAGTACTTC
TRBJ2-1,TRBV6-1,.,few,16,CASSPTVGISYNEQFF,TGTGCCAGCAGTCCCACGGTGGGGATCTCCTACAATGAGCAGTTCTTC
TRBJ1-1,TRBV11-3,.,many,13,CASSLSGGTEAFF,TGTGCCAGCAGCTTGTCGGGGGGCACTGAAGCTTTCTTT
TRBJ1-6,TRBV6-1,TRBD1,many,16,CASSEVDRTYNSPLHF,TGTGCCAGCAGTGAAGTGGACAGGACTTATAATTCACCCCTCCACTTT
TRBJ2-7,TRBV5-1,.,many,13,CASSLPREDEQYF,TGCGCCAGCAGCTTGCCCAGGGAGGACGAGCAGTACTTC
TRBJ2-2,TRBV4-1,TRBD2,.,16,CASSQVGLAITGELFF,TGCGCCAGCAGCCAAGTTGGACTAGCCATCACCGGGGAGCTGTTTTTT
TRBJ2-1,TRBV4-1,.,.,16,CASSQSGSSSYNEQFF,TGCGCCAGCAGCCAAAGTGGCTCTAGCTCCTACAATGAGCAGTTCTTC
TRBJ2-1,TRBV3-1,TRBD2,.,14,CASSQGLAGGEQFF,TGTGCCAGCAGCCAAGGACTAGCGGGAGGCGAGCAGTTCTTC
TRBJ1-2,TRBV10-3,.,many,13,CAAATRGGDGYTF,TGTGCCGCCGCAACGCGCGGGGGGGATGGCTACACCTTC
TRBJ2-7,TRBV12-3/TRBV12-4,.,many,13,CASSSPGDYEQYF,TGTGCCAGCAGTTCCCCCGGGGATTACGAGCAGTACTTC
TRBJ2-7,TRBV7-9,.,.,11,CASSINGEQYF,TGTGCCAGCAGCATTAACGGCGAGCAGTACTTC
TRBJ2-3,TRBV3-1,TRBD2,few,16,CASSGVAGGPTDTQYF,TGTGCCAGCAGTGGAGTAGCGGGAGGTCCCACAGATACGCAGTATTTT
TRBJ2-7,TRBV5-4,.,.,14,CASSSTGDSYEQYF,TGTGCCAGCAGCTCGACCGGGGACTCCTACGAGCAGTACTTC
TRBJ2-2,TRBV18,.,few,14,CASSPSLNTGELFF,TGTGCCAGCTCACCATCGCTGAACACCGGGGAGCTGTTTTTT
TRBJ2-2,TRBV19,TRBD2,few,15,CASGMGGMNTGELFF,TGTGCCAGCGGCATGGGGGGGATGAACACCGGGGAGCTGTTTTTT
TRBJ2-2,TRBV6-5,.,.,15,CASSYEGSNTGELFF,TGTGCCAGCAGTTACGAGGGCTCGAACACCGGGGAGCTGTTTTTT
TRBJ2-1,TRBV4-3,TRBD2,.,17,CASSQGGYLSSYNEQFF,TGCGCCAGCAGCCAGGGGGGGTACCTCAGCTCCTACAATGAGCAGTTCTTC
TRBJ2-7,TRBV7-9,TRBD2,.,16,CASSLASGSRSYEQYF,TGTGCCAGCAGCTTAGCTAGCGGGAGCCGATCTTACGAGCAGTACTTC
TRBJ2-5,TRBV7-2,TRBD2,many,16,CASSLALAGVLETQYF,TGTGCCAGCAGCTTAGCGCTCGCGGGAGTCTTAGAGACCCAGTACTTC
TRBJ1-5,TRBV6-1,.,.,13,CASSELGAEPQHF,TGTGCCAGCAGTGAACTGGGTGCGGAGCCCCAGCATTTT
TRBJ2-1,TRBV7-2,.,many,16,CASSLGATYLYNEQFF,TGTGCCAGCAGCCTAGGGGCTACCTACCTCTACAATGAGCAGTTCTTC
TRBJ1-3,TRBV4-3,TRBD1,.,20,CASSQPPGQGSLSSGNTIYF,TGCGCCAGCAGCCAACCCCCGGGACAGGGGTCCCTGTCCTCTGGAAACACCATATATTTT
TRBJ2-1,TRBV28,.,once,17,CASSFPPQQFSYNEQFF,TGTGCCAGCAGTTTCCCTCCACAGCAGTTCTCCTACAATGAGCAGTTCTTC
TRBJ2-2,TRBV7-6,.,.,13,CASSARFPGELFF,TGTGCCAGCAGCGCCCGTTTTCCCGGGGAGCTGTTTTTT
TRBJ2-1,TRBV7-9,TRBD2,many,15,CASSTTSGRHNEQFF,TGTGCCAGCAGTACGACTAGCGGTCGTCACAATGAGCAGTTCTTC
TRBJ1-5,TRBV20-1,.,few,14,CSARDVPGNQPQHF,TGCAGTGCTAGAGATGTGCCTGGTAATCAGCCCCAGCATTTT
TRBJ2-1,TRBV7-9,TRBD2,.,14,CASSVAGGYNEQFF,TGTGCCAGCTCTGTAGCGGGAGGCTACAATGAGCAGTTCTTC
TRBJ2-7,TRBV9,TRBD2,few,16,CASSVDPSGSSYEQYF,TGTGCCAGCAGCGTAGATCCTAGCGGGAGCTCCTACGAGCAGTACTTC
TRBJ2-7,TRBV9,.,.,14,CASSVGSFSYEQYF,TGTGCCAGCAGCGTAGGTAGCTTCTCCTACGAGCAGTACTTC
TRBJ1-1,TRBV27,TRBD1,many,12,CASSTGQGEAFF,TGTGCCAGCAGTACCGGACAGGGAGAAGCTTTCTTT
TRBJ2-5,TRBV25-1,.,few,17,CASSEYSASGHQETQYF,TGTGCCAGCAGTGAATATTCGGCAAGCGGTCACCAAGAGACCCAGTACTTC